This paragraph covers one T cell receptor (beta chain) sequence. The data originate from a study of blood T cell repertoires in COVID-19. Sequencing was performed with immunoSEQ multiplex PCR; in TCRdb, only in-frame clones are kept and a portion is missing. The sample contains fewer than 250,000 clones, more than 70% of which appear only once. The CDR3 is 16 residues long. Looked up from germline, CDR1 is MDHEN and CDR2 is SYDVKM. V lost 3 bases and J lost 4; bases outside the gene matches: 11. V and J are TRBV28 and TRBJ1-1, with TRBD1 matching 7 bases. The TCR originated in a man in his forties or fifties with active or convalescent COVID-19. Sequencing was carried out using peripheral blood. The CDR3 coding sequence is TGTGCCAGCAGTTTCTCGGATCGGGCAGGGGGCACTGAAGCTTTCTTT. Protein sequence: CASSFSDRAGGTEAFF.